This T cell receptor (beta chain) derives from a study of neurological immune-mediated disorders. This clonotype was counted many times. The output of every sequencing run, over 180 million TCR-beta sequences, came from 15-18 subjects. MiXCR, run by TCRdb on the 5' RACE reads, gives a single entry per CDR3 protein. The sample has about 48,000 distinct CDR3 sequences, about a tenth seen once. The CDR3 sequence is 15 residues long. The ends were cut back, 4 bases at V and 8 bases at J, with 20 bases in the middle. CDR1 and CDR2 (germline): SGHAT, FQNNGV. For the unsorted libraries, 2 million PBMCs stored at -80 C served as input.

The TCR originated in a woman in her thirties or forties with HTLV-1-associated myelopathy (HAM/TSP). The specimen was PBMCs. The chain uses TRBV11-2 and TRBJ1-2; perhaps TRBD1 as D (5 bases). The CDR3 sequence: CASSSGLLLFDGYTF. CDR3 nucleotides: TGTGCCAGCAGCTCAGGGCTCCTCCTCTTTGACGGCTACACCTTC.